This TCR beta chain was identified in a study of identical twins. To note about this clonotype: Its antigen remains unidentified.

The study, taken as a whole, reports: Recombination models fit unrelated individuals' TCR alpha sharing but underestimated twins'.

Among all donors, each was a healthy Caucasian. One entry per CDR3 protein results from TCRdb running MiXCR on the 5' RACE reads. The sample lists approximately 500,000 distinct CDR3 sequences, about 24% seen once, with over 2.5% in the top ten. Germline CDR1 and CDR2: SEHNR and FQNEAQ (reference sequence). Trimming took 1 base from V and 9 from J; bases not matched to a gene: 11. The CDR3 is made up of 15 amino acids. This sample was also put to use in a study of T cells expressing NK-cell markers.

V and J are TRBV7-9 and TRBJ1-1, with TRBD1 identical over 7 bases. This clonotype was obtained from a woman in her late teens or twenties in good health. Sequencing was carried out using CD4+ T cells sorted from blood. CDR3 sequence (DNA): TGTGCCAGCAGCTTAGTTGAGGGTAAGGGGGCTCAAGCTTTCTTT. Residues: CASSLVEGKGAQAFF. The full variable domain, rest sourced from reference TRBV7-9 and TRBJ1-1, is DTGVSQNPRHKITKRGQNVTFRCDPISEHNRLYWYRQTLGQGPEFLTYFQNEAQLEKSRLLSDRFSAERPKGSFSTLEIQRTEQGDSAMYLCASSLVEGKGAQAFFGQGTRLTVV.